The source of this TCR beta chain is a study of T cell responses to AZD1222 COVID-19 vaccine. Doses given second, at about 4 or about 12 weeks, were pooled. Study outcomes and limitations: Clonal diversity may have been underestimated in mostly white British donors. Scientists sampled the repertoires only once the peak T cell response had passed.

Using immunoSEQ multiplex PCR, the repertoire was profiled, and TCRdb retains in-frame clones only, with some absent. The profile shows about 150,000 clones, 92% of them singletons. Worth noting for this clone: Its antigen is as yet unknown. Other nucleotide sequences from this sample produce the same CDR3.

This CDR3 contains 13 residues. Germline V gene lookup returns CDR1 SGHTA and CDR2 FQGNSA. Trimming pared 2 bases from V and 4 bases from J, leaving 8 bases between. The origin of this receptor is an adult who received the AZD1222 COVID-19 vaccine. The chain carries TRBV7-2 and TRBJ1-2; D possibly corresponds to TRBD1 (5 bases). This material consisted of peripheral blood, taken 28 days after the second AZD1222 dose. The CDR3 region has the DNA TGTGCCAGCAGCTTACCAGGGATCTATGGCTACACCTTC. Encoded protein: CASSLPGIYGYTF.